Listed here are 11 T cell receptor beta chains from one sample, sequenced in a study of blood T cell repertoires in COVID-19. Profiling relied on immunoSEQ multiplex PCR, and the TCRdb table lists in-frame clones only, not all of them. The table includes about 100,000 clones, just under 85% detected once. Sample: peripheral blood. The receptors here all came from a man between 50 and 59 years old with active or convalescent COVID-19.

This chain joins TRBV4-2 and TRBJ1-1; the match to TRBD1 covers 7 bases. The CDR3 runs to 14 residues. Germline CDR1 reads LGHNA; CDR2 reads YNFKEQ. After removal of 1 base from V and 5 bases from J, the junction contained 4 bases not matched to a gene. CDR3 in DNA: TGTGCCAGCAGCCAAGGCCGGGACAGAACTGAAGCTTTCTTT. It translates to CASSQGRDRTEAFF.

The chain has TRBV9 and TRBJ2-1; TRBD1 is a possible D gene (6 bases). The CDR3 runs to 14 residues. Germline CDR1 reads SGDLS; CDR2 reads YYNGEE. V was clipped by 3 bases and J by 8 bases, with 15 bases between them. CDR3 DNA sequence: TGTGCCAGCAGCGCCTGGGGGCTGGGGGATGAGCAGTTCTTC. Protein product: CASSAWGLGDEQFF.

J is TRBJ2-1 and V is TRBV18; tentatively, D is TRBD1 (5 bases). Germline assignment: CDR1 KGHSH and CDR2 LQKENI. The V end lost 3 bases, the J end lost 5 bases, and 14 bases lay between the germline ends. The CDR3 loop spans 15 amino acids. The CDR3 protein is CASSPLSDRNNEQFF. CDR3 nucleotides: TGTGCCAGCTCACCTCTGAGCGACAGAAACAATGAGCAGTTCTTC. Based on the CDR3 plus reference TRBV18 and TRBJ2-1, the full variable domain is NAGVMQNPRHLVRRRGQEARLRCSPMKGHSHVYWYRQLPEEGLKFMVYLQKENIIDESGMPKERFSAEFPKEGPSILRIQQVVRGDSAAYFCASSPLSDRNNEQFFGPGTRLTVL.

This chain uses TRBV12-3 or TRBV12-4 with TRBJ2-7; D not certain. The CDR3 totals 11 residues. Trimming took 6 bases from V and 6 from J, leaving 9 bases between them. The DNA for the CDR3 is TGTGCCAGCAGCCGTCGGTCCGAGCAGTACTTC. Translating gives CASSRRSEQYF.

The chain employs TRBV7-2 and TRBJ2-3; D call uncertain. Germline-derived CDR1 and CDR2 are SGHTA and FQGNSA. V was trimmed by 0 bases and J by 1 base, leaving 8 bases between them. This CDR3 contains 15 residues. CDR3 bases: TGTGCCAGCAGCTTAGCGCTGTCAGGCACAGATACGCAGTATTTT. Its translation: CASSLALSGTDTQYF.

The rearrangement links TRBV11-3 to TRBJ2-4, with TRBD1 matching over 7 bases. The germline V gene has CDR1 SGHNT and CDR2 YENEEA. This CDR3 region has 15 residues. The V segment lost 3 bases and the J segment 6 bases; nucleotides outside the gene matches: 8. DNA of the CDR3: TGTGCCAGCAGCTTCCGGGACAGTGGGATAAACATTCAGTACTTC. It encodes CASSFRDSGINIQYF.

The chain couples TRBV14 to TRBJ2-1, with 9 bases matching TRBD2. V shed 4 bases, J shed 8 bases, and the junction held 12 bases outside the gene matches. Germline V gene lookup returns CDR1 SGHDN and CDR2 FVKESK. This CDR3 is built from 16 residues. CDR3 protein: CASSRSGSYKGDEQFF. As DNA, the CDR3 is TGTGCCAGCAGCCGTAGCGGGAGTTATAAGGGAGATGAGCAGTTCTTC.

This CDR3 is CASSLEAGGLYEQYF. Here the CDR3 DNA reads TGCGCCAGCAGCTTGGAGGCGGGAGGGCTATACGAGCAGTACTTC. The chain couples TRBV5-1 to TRBJ2-7; 9 bases line up with TRBD2. CDR3 length: 15 residues. J lost 4 bases, V lost 0 bases, and 5 bases had no gene match. Germline V lookup: CDR1 SGHRS, CDR2 YFSETQ.

This chain joins TRBV24-1 and TRBJ1-4; no clear D gene. V was clipped by 2 bases and J by 3 bases, with 9 bases between them. Germline V gives CDR1 KGHDR, CDR2 SFDVKD. The CDR3 has 15 amino acids. The chain's CDR3 is CATSDSADPNEKLFF. The CDR3 bases are TGTGCCACCAGTGATTCGGCGGATCCTAATGAAAAACTGTTTTTT.

The J gene is TRBJ2-1, the V gene TRBV12-5, with 12 bases matching TRBD2. Trimming removed 7 bases from V and 9 bases from J; junction bases left unmatched: 10. The CDR3 runs 15 residues. Germline V gene data show CDR1 as LGHNT and CDR2 as FRNRAP. As DNA, the CDR3 is TGTGCTAGTGCACCCCGACTAGCGGGAGAGATTGAGCAGTTCTTC. This encodes CASAPRLAGEIEQFF.

This clone was seen only once. V is TRBV7-2 and J is TRBJ2-5; the match to TRBD2 covers 12 bases. Germline V gives CDR1 SGHTA, CDR2 FQGNSA. V gave up 2 bases and J gave up 10 bases; unmatched junction bases: 8. The CDR3 sequence is 15 residues long. CDR3 residues: CASSLLAGGRRDQYF. CDR3 DNA: TGTGCCAGCAGCTTACTAGCGGGAGGGAGGAGGGACCAGTACTTC.